This T cell receptor beta chain was captured in a study of Ad26.COV2.S vaccination and SARS-CoV-2 variants. In the study overall: Ad26.COV2.S shots went into the muscle once or twice, 56 days apart. Broader study findings: The authors reported substantial breadth in spike-specific CD8+ and CD4+ T cell responses after vaccination.

Treatment meaning: some 19 received Ad26.COV2.S at low or high dose, single or two shots; roughly 5 received placebo; per-sample allocation not given. Each sample was drawn 63 days after the first injection (of vaccine or placebo). With regard to this clone: Its target is not known.

The CDR3 contains 16 residues. Germline V lookup: CDR1 SGHAT, CDR2 FQNNGV. V was trimmed by 5 bases and J by 4 bases, leaving 20 bases between them. Assay: immunoSEQ multiplex PCR; the TCRdb copy retains only in-frame clones and omits some. This sample yields 400,000 to 500,000 clones, of which around 87% are seen a single time; around 3.6% belongs to the top ten. The receptor was derived from a person between 18 and 59 years old who received the Ad26.COV2.S COVID-19 vaccine or a placebo. Sample: peripheral blood, taken in a trial of Ad26.COV2.S vaccine versus placebo. V is TRBV11-2 and J is TRBJ2-5; D remains unclear. CDR3 DNA sequence: TGTGCCAGCAGCCGTCGAAAGGGCGACGGCGGAGAGACCCAGTACTTC. Protein product: CASSRRKGDGGETQYF. Based on the CDR3 plus reference TRBV11-2 and TRBJ2-5, the full variable domain is EAGVAQSPRYKIIEKRQSVAFWCNPISGHATLYWYQQILGQGPKLLIQFQNNGVVDDSQLPKDRFSAERLKGVDSTLKIQPAKLEDSAVYLCASSRRKGDGGETQYFGPGTRLLVL.